Listed below are T cell receptor beta chains from one sample, sequenced in a study of T cell responses to AZD1222 COVID-19 vaccine. The assay was immunoSEQ multiplex PCR, and TCRdb's table has in-frame clones only and misses some. The table records some 100,000 clones, approximately 92% of them present only once. Material: peripheral blood, obtained 28 days after the second AZD1222 dose. The source of these receptors is an adult who received the AZD1222 COVID-19 vaccine. Both conserved end residues are part of each CDR3.

TRBV7-3 | CASSLGRGTDTQYF
TRBV10-3 | CATSGTGGYNEQFF
TRBV27 | CASGPTGGWYEQYF
TRBV30 | CAWSGPSYNSPLHF
TRBV19 | CASSKGYRSNEKLFF
TRBV10-2 | CASSASDRGQPQHF
TRBV6-6 | CATKREEQYF
TRBV7-9 | CASSLTGMNTEAFF
TRBV9 | CASSGTSGGQVQYF
TRBV5-1 | CASGQDRGLYEQYF
TRBV5-4 | CASSTLGEQYF
TRBV5-1 | CASTDPGRAGDIQYF
TRBV5-6 | CASRRSGRGTGELFF
TRBV20-1 | CSASDRSSTDTQYF
TRBV5-1 | CASRGQGGSEAFF
TRBV5-5 | CASSLEGRGVYGYTF
TRBV12-3/TRBV12-4 | CASRYGRNYEAFF
TRBV6-5 | CASSRDRGPGNTIYF
TRBV7-3 | CASSFGRGNEQFF
TRBV24-1 | CATSDGSYEQYF
TRBV6-2/TRBV6-3 | CASSYKGTGTQYF
TRBV27 | CASSLIPHGDSPLHF
TRBV20-1 | CSASDSQETQYF
TRBV13 | CASSLFGAGGFDTQYF
TRBV5-1 | CASSLQANAYNSPLHF
TRBV5-1 | CASSLVPGGAPYEQYF
TRBV12-3/TRBV12-4 | CASSWGGNYGYTF
TRBV19 | CASSIRGQTNEKLFF
TRBV20-1 | CSASDGSEGTGELFF
TRBV30 | CAWSYQGGGYTF
TRBV15 | CATSYPPYEQYF
TRBV10-2 | CASSWTANTYNEQFF
TRBV6-1 | CASSERDNYGYTF
TRBV3-1/TRBV3-2 | CASSQLTGEDNSPLHF
TRBV6-5 | CASTIWDRGSKLFF
TRBV19 | CASSSRGNQPQHF
TRBV7-6 | CASSLVASGMENEQFF
TRBV5-1 | CASSISYNEQFF
TRBV25-1 | CASSDGSTEAFF
TRBV5-6 | CASSLGWGRNEQFF
TRBV6-2/TRBV6-3 | CASSQQGAGNQPQHF
TRBV27 | CASAGDSNQPQHF
TRBV6-6 | CRSRGMNTEAFF
TRBV18 | CASSSSGSYEQYF
TRBV30 | CARDGGRGSGQYF
TRBV27 | CASSSGQLIYGYTF
TRBV20-1 | CSASGTDLETQYF
TRBV5-1 | CASSLADSDPWRANYGYTF
TRBV4-3 | CASSLLWVTGETISNTEAFF
TRBV3-1/TRBV3-2 | CASSQVFGTSGEDTQYF
TRBV4-3 | CASSQDSSQGYYGEDEQFF